These T cell receptor beta chains were read from a single sample in a study of T cell changes during pregnancy in multiple sclerosis. Libraries were prepared by immunoSEQ multiplex PCR; TCRdb keeps only in-frame clonotypes and omits some of them. The sample lists 57,000 or so clones, 80% to 95% occurring once. The source was peripheral blood, collected in the third trimester of pregnancy. The receptors were sampled from a female donor in good health, enrolled as a control in a pregnancy study. CDR3s include the opening cysteine and the closing phenylalanine or tryptophan. D genes are given only for firm matches. A clone size is listed for some rows: how often the clone was seen (once, few, many), or a class if it is expanded.

d_call	v_call	clone_size	cdr3_length	j_call	cdr3_nt	cdr3_aa
TRBD1	TRBV9	-	16	TRBJ2-1	TGTGCCAGCAGCTTGGGAGGAGTGCAGGGGGCCTTTGAGCAGTTCTTC	CASSLGGVQGAFEQFF
-	TRBV4-2	-	15	TRBJ2-3	TGTGCCAGCAGCCAAGCTAGTCGGATCACAGATACGCAGTATTTT	CASSQASRITDTQYF
TRBD1	TRBV7-6	-	14	TRBJ1-2	TGTGCCAGCAGCTCCCCGGGACAGAGTCTCGGCTACACCTTC	CASSSPGQSLGYTF
-	TRBV6-5	-	15	TRBJ1-1	TGTGCCAGCGGACCCCGGACAGCTAAATCAGTGCTAGCTTTCTTT	CASGPRTAKSVLAFF
TRBD1	TRBV30	-	16	TRBJ1-2	TGTGCCTGGAGTGGAGACAGGGGGCCATTAGGGTATGGCTACACCTTC	CAWSGDRGPLGYGYTF
-	TRBV19	-	13	TRBJ1-5	TGTGCCAGTAGTAGGGGCGTAGGCCAGCCCCAGCATTTT	CASSRGVGQPQHF
TRBD2	TRBV6-1	-	15	TRBJ2-1	TGTGCCAGCAGTGAAGGGACTAGCCCATACAATGAGCAGTTCTTC	CASSEGTSPYNEQFF
TRBD1	TRBV6-5	-	14	TRBJ2-1	TGTGCCAGCAGCCCGGACAGGGTCCGGGATGAGCAGTTCTTC	CASSPDRVRDEQFF
TRBD2	TRBV9	-	16	TRBJ2-3	TGTGCCAGCAGCGAGGTTCCTAGCGGGGGGACAGATACGCAGTATTTT	CASSEVPSGGTDTQYF
-	TRBV5-1	-	14	TRBJ2-1	TGCGCCAGCAGCTTAGGCGGGTCCTACAATGAGCAGTTCTTC	CASSLGGSYNEQFF
TRBD2	TRBV18	-	16	TRBJ2-7	TGTGCCAGCTCACCAGCCGGGACTAGCGGGGGCGGCGAGCAGTACTTC	CASSPAGTSGGGEQYF
-	TRBV11-2	-	16	TRBJ1-6	TGTGCCAGCAGCTCCCGAGACAGGCTTTATAATTCACCCCTCCACTTT	CASSSRDRLYNSPLHF
-	TRBV7-2	-	15	TRBJ1-3	TGTGCCAGCAGCTTAATACAGTCCCCTGGAAACACCATATATTTT	CASSLIQSPGNTIYF
TRBD1	TRBV10-3	-	14	TRBJ1-4	TGTGCCATCAGTGCCCAGGGGGCAGATGAAAAACTGTTTTTT	CAISAQGADEKLFF
TRBD2	TRBV14	-	16	TRBJ2-1	TGTGCCAGCAGCCAAGATTTGCTAGCGGGGGTCAATGAGCAGTTCTTC	CASSQDLLAGVNEQFF
-	TRBV5-6	-	14	TRBJ1-2	TGTGCCAGCAGCTTGGCCGAGGGGGTCGGTGGCTACACCTTC	CASSLAEGVGGYTF
TRBD1	TRBV18	once	17	TRBJ1-5	TGTGCCAGCTCATCCACCCGGGGACAGGGCGGGAATCAGCCCCAGCATTTT	CASSSTRGQGGNQPQHF
-	TRBV30	few	15	TRBJ1-6	TGTGCCTGGAGAGAGGGCTTTGGGTACAATTCACCCCTCCACTTT	CAWREGFGYNSPLHF
TRBD2	TRBV9	-	15	TRBJ2-1	TGTGCCAGCAGCGTAGCGGGACTAGGTTCTTTTGAGCAGTTCTTC	CASSVAGLGSFEQFF
TRBD1	TRBV19	-	14	TRBJ2-7	TGTGCCAGTAGTTCCGGGACAGGGGGCCACGAGCAGTACTTC	CASSSGTGGHEQYF
-	TRBV14	-	11	TRBJ2-7	TGTGCCAGCAGCCAAAGCCACGAGCAGTACTTC	CASSQSHEQYF
-	TRBV7-2	-	15	TRBJ2-5	TGTGCCAGCAGCTTAGTCGGAGGGGCGCAAGAGACCCAGTACTTC	CASSLVGGAQETQYF
-	TRBV7-2	-	15	TRBJ1-1	TGTGCCAGCACCCAAATCGGGGGGGTCGTCACTGAAGCTTTCTTT	CASTQIGGVVTEAFF
-	TRBV19	once	17	TRBJ2-4	TGTGCCAGTAGAAGAGACAGTTTGGTTTCGGCCAAAAACATTCAGTACTTC	CASRRDSLVSAKNIQYF
TRBD1	TRBV7-7	-	14	TRBJ2-2	TGTGCTAGCAGCCGGACAGGGGACACCGGGGAGCTGTTTTTT	CASSRTGDTGELFF
TRBD1	TRBV5-1	-	15	TRBJ2-5	TGCGCCAGCAGCGCAAACAGGGGGCTGCAAGAGACCCAGTACTTC	CASSANRGLQETQYF
-	TRBV28	-	16	TRBJ2-3	TGTGCCAGCAGTTTCCTACAGGGTTCCGGCACAGATACGCAGTATTTT	CASSFLQGSGTDTQYF
TRBD1	TRBV6-5	-	14	TRBJ2-7	TGTGCCAGCAGTTACGAGGGGGCGAGGGACGAGCAGTACTTC	CASSYEGARDEQYF
-	TRBV19	-	14	TRBJ2-1	TGTGCCAGTGGATCGACTAGCTCCTACAATGAGCAGTTCTTC	CASGSTSSYNEQFF
TRBD2	TRBV7-2	-	17	TRBJ2-3	TGTGCCAGCAGCTTATACGGGACTAGCGGGTCGACAGATACGCAGTATTTT	CASSLYGTSGSTDTQYF
TRBD1	TRBV19	once	15	TRBJ2-3	TGTGCCAGTAGTCTCACAGGGGTGGGTACAGATACGCAGTATTTT	CASSLTGVGTDTQYF
-	TRBV30	-	15	TRBJ1-3	TGTGCCTGGGCTAAGCACAGCAACTCTGGAAACACCATATATTTT	CAWAKHSNSGNTIYF
TRBD2	TRBV14	-	17	TRBJ2-1	TGTGCCAGCAGCTCCCTGGGTAGCGGGGGTACTATGAAGGAGCAGTTCTTC	CASSSLGSGGTMKEQFF
-	TRBV9	-	15	TRBJ2-3	TGTGCCAGCAGCGTATCGGGCAGGGGAATGGATACGCAGTATTTT	CASSVSGRGMDTQYF
-	TRBV6-1	once	16	TRBJ2-7	TGTGCCAGCAGTGGGAGTGGGAGCGCGAGCTCCTACGAGCAGTACTTC	CASSGSGSASSYEQYF
TRBD2	TRBV5-1	-	18	TRBJ2-2	TGCGCCAGCAGCGCCACCGGGACTAGCGGGAGATCCCACGGGGAGCTGTTTTTT	CASSATGTSGRSHGELFF
-	TRBV11-2	-	16	TRBJ1-2	TGTGCCAGCAGCGCGGGCCGGCGGGGGGGAATAGAAGGCTACACCTTC	CASSAGRRGGIEGYTF
-	TRBV2	once	15	TRBJ2-3	TGTGCCAGCAGTGAAGCGCCAGGTTTCACAGATACGCAGTATTTT	CASSEAPGFTDTQYF
-	TRBV29-1	-	13	TRBJ2-4	TGCAGCGTTGCCGGGGAGCCCAAAAACATTCAGTACTTC	CSVAGEPKNIQYF
TRBD2	TRBV2	-	14	TRBJ2-1	TGTGCCAGCAGGGAGCGGGGGGGCCCCAATGAGCAGTTCTTC	CASRERGGPNEQFF
-	TRBV27	-	17	TRBJ2-2	TGTGCCAGCAGTTTCGATTTTCAGACAGGGAACACCGGGGAGCTGTTTTTT	CASSFDFQTGNTGELFF
TRBD2	TRBV7-8	-	13	TRBJ2-7	TGTGCCAGCAGCCGGGGAGGGGTGGGCGAGCAGTACTTC	CASSRGGVGEQYF
-	TRBV19	-	17	TRBJ2-2	TGTGCCAGTAACCCCTGGAGTGCGCATAGAAACACCGGGGAGCTGTTTTTT	CASNPWSAHRNTGELFF
-	TRBV4-1	-	12	TRBJ1-1	TGCGCCAGCAGGGGCAGGGACACTGAAGCTTTCTTT	CASRGRDTEAFF
-	TRBV29-1	-	13	TRBJ1-2	TGCAGCGTTGAAGTTGCAGGGAACTATGGCTACACCTTC	CSVEVAGNYGYTF
-	TRBV30	-	12	TRBJ1-2	TGTGCCTGGAACGTACGGACGGGGAACTACACCTTC	CAWNVRTGNYTF
TRBD1	TRBV10-1	once	17	TRBJ2-2	TGCGCCAGCAGTACCGAACGAAGGACAGGGTCTACCGGGGAGCTGTTTTTT	CASSTERRTGSTGELFF
-	TRBV18	-	17	TRBJ1-2	TGTGCCAGCTCACCAGTGCGACTAGAGGAGCGGTCCTATGGCTACACCTTC	CASSPVRLEERSYGYTF
-	TRBV19	-	13	TRBJ2-7	TGTGCCAGCAAGGGGCCGGGCTCCTACGAGCAGTACTTC	CASKGPGSYEQYF
TRBD2	TRBV7-8	once	16	TRBJ2-5	TGTGCCAGCAGCTCTATCGGACTAGCGGACCAAGAGACCCAGTACTTC	CASSSIGLADQETQYF
-	TRBV28	-	15	TRBJ2-3	TGTGCCAGCAGTCCGGGGACATACGGGACAGATACGCAGTATTTT	CASSPGTYGTDTQYF
TRBD1	TRBV27	-	14	TRBJ1-5	TGTGCCAGCAGTTTAGGGACAGGCAATCAGCCCCAGCATTTT	CASSLGTGNQPQHF
TRBD1	TRBV5-1	-	13	TRBJ2-7	TGCGCCAGTAACCATGGACAGGGGCGGGAGCAGTACTTC	CASNHGQGREQYF